This T cell receptor beta chain appears in the sequencing data of a study of blood T cell repertoires in COVID-19. Study as a whole: Sites in the United States, Italy and Spain provided acute and convalescent COVID-19 samples. In each case, the material was cDNA or gDNA derived from T cells, B-cell-depleted T cells, or PBMCs.

Authors' methods: Estimates of nucleated cell counts were drawn from the amplification of reference gene primers. Here immunoSEQ multiplex PCR was the method, and the copy in TCRdb shows in-frame clones only, minus some. From that table come the V and J calls and clone size; the DNA was used to work out D and trimming. The repertoire includes approximately 250,000 clones, about four fifths of them detected once, and 4% sits in the top ten. The material sequenced was peripheral blood. The sequence derives from a man aged 50 or older with acute or convalescent COVID-19.

CDR3 sequence (DNA): TGTGCCACCAGTGATTCTGGGGGCTGGTCCGGGGAGCTGTTTTTT. Amino acid sequence: CATSDSGGWSGELFF. The chain carries TRBV24-1 and TRBJ2-2; weak D call: TRBD1 (6 bases). Deletions cut 2 bases from V and 6 bases from J, with 12 bases between. Germline V gene data show CDR1 as KGHDR and CDR2 as SFDVKD. This CDR3 has 15 amino acids.